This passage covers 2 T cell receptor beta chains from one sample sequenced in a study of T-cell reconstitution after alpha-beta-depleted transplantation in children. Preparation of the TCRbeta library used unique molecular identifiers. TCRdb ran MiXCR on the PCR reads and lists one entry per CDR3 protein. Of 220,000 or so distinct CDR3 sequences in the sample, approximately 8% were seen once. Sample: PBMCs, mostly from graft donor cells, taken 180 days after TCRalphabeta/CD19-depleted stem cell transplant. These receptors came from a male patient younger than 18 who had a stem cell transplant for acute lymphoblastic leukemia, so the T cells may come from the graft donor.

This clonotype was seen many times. The CDR3 spells CASSFVETQYF. CDR3 DNA: TGTGCCAGCAGTTTTGTAGAGACCCAGTACTTC. V is TRBV12-3 or TRBV12-4 and J is TRBJ2-5; no clear D gene. This CDR3 comprises 11 residues. V lost 3 bases to trimming and J lost 4 bases, with 3 bases between them.

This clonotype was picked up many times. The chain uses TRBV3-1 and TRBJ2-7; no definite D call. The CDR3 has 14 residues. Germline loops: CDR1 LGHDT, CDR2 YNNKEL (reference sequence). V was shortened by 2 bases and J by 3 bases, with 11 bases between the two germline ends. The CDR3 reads CASSQRNRLYEQYF. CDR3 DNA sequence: TGTGCCAGCAGCCAAAGAAACAGACTCTACGAGCAGTACTTC.